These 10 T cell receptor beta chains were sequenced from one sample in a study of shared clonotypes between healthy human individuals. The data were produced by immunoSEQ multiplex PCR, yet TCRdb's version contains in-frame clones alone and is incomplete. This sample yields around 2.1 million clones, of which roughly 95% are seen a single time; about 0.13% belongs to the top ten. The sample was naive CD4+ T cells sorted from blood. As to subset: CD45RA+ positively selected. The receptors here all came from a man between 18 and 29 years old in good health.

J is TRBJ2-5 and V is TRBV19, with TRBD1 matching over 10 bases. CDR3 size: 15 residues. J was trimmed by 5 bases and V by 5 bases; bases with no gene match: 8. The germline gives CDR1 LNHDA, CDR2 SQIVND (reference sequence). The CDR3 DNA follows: TGTGCCAGTAGTCCCCGGGACAGGGGAGGGGAGACCCAGTACTTC. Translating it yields CASSPRDRGGETQYF. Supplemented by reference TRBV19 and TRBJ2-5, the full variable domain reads DGGITQSPKYLFRKEGQNVTLSCEQNLNHDAMYWYRQDPGQGLRLIYYSQIVNDFQKGDIAEGYSVSREKKESFPLTVTSAQKNPTAFYLCASSPRDRGGETQYFGPGTRLLVL.

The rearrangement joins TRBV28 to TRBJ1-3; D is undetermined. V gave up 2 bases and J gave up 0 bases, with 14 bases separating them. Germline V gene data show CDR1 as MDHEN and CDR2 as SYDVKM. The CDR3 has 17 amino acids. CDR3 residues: CASSLVVSVSSGNTIYF. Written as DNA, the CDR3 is TGTGCCAGCAGTTTAGTGGTTTCGGTTAGCTCTGGAAACACCATATATTTT.

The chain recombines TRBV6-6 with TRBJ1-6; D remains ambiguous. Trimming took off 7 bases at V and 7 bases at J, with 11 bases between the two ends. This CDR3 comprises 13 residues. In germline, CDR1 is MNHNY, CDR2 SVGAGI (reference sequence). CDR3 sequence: CASKPPGNSPLHF. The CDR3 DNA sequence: TGTGCCAGCAAGCCCCCCGGAAATTCACCCCTCCACTTT.

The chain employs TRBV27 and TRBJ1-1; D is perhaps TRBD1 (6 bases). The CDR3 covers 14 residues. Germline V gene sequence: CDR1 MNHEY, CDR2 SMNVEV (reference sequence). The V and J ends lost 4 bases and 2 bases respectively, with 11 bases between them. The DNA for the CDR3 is TGTGCCAGCAGTTCGGGGGCGGTTAACACTGAAGCTTTCTTT. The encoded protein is CASSSGAVNTEAFF.

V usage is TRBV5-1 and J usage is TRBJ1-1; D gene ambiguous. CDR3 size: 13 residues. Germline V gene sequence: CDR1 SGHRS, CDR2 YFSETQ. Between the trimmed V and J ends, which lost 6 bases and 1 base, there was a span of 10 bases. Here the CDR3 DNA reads TGCGCCAGCATAGACACCCGGAACACTGAAGCTTTCTTT. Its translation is CASIDTRNTEAFF. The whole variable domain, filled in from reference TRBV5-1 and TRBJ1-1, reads KAGVTQTPRYLIKTRGQQVTLSCSPISGHRSVSWYQQTPGQGLQFLFEYFSETQRNKGNFPGRFSGRQFSNSRSEMNVSTLELGDSALYLCASIDTRNTEAFFGQGTRLTVV.

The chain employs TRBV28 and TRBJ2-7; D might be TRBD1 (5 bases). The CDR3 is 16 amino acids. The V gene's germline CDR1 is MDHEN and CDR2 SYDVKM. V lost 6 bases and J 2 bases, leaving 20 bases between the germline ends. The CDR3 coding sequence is TGTGCCAGCAGCCCCGTGGGGATGACAGTTACCTACGAGCAGTACTTC. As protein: CASSPVGMTVTYEQYF.

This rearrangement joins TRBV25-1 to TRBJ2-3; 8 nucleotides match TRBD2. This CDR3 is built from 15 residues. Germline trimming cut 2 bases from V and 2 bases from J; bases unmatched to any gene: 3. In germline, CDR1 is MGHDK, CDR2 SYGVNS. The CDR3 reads CASSEASGFTDTQYF. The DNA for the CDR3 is TGTGCCAGCAGTGAAGCTAGCGGGTTCACAGATACGCAGTATTTT. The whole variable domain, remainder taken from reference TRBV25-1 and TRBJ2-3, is EADIYQTPRYLVIGTGKKITLECSQTMGHDKMYWYQQDPGMELHLIHYSYGVNSTEKGDLSSESTVSRIRTEHFPLTLESARPSHTSQYLCASSEASGFTDTQYFGPGTRLTVL.

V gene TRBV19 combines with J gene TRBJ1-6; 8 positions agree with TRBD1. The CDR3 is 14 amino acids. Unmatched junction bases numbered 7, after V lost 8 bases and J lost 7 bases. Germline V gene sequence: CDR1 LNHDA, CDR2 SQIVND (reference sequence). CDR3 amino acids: CASSMTGENSPLHF. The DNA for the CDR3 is TGTGCCAGTTCTATGACAGGGGAAAATTCACCCCTCCACTTT.

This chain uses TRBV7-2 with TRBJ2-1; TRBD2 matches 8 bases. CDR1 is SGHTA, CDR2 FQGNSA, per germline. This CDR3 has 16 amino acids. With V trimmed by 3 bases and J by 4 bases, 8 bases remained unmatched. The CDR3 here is CASSFSRASGYNEQFF. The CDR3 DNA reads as TGTGCCAGCAGCTTTTCCCGGGCTAGCGGGTACAATGAGCAGTTCTTC.

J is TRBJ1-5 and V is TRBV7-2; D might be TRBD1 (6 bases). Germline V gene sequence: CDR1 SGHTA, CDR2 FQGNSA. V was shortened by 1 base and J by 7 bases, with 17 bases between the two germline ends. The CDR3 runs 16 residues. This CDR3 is CASSLGLVGAGQPQHF. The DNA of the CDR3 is TGTGCCAGCAGCTTAGGATTAGTGGGGGCGGGACAGCCCCAGCATTTT.